These T cell receptor beta chains were read from a single sample in a study of cytomegalovirus exposure and HLA in healthy donors. Some clones are missing from TCRdb's copy, which holds only in-frame ones; the method was immunoSEQ multiplex PCR. The profile shows 99,000 or so clones, roughly four fifths of them singletons. The sample was PBMCs. The receptors stem from a man aged 40-49 years in good health and CMV-seronegative. Both conserved end residues are part of each CDR3. Each record gives: V gene, J gene, clone size, D gene, CDR3 DNA, CDR3 protein. A D gene is named only where the DNA matches it firmly. The size field is filled for only some rows; it gives once, few, many or a size class.

V gene: TRBV30
J gene: TRBJ1-2
clone size: NA
D gene: NA
CDR3 DNA: TGTGCCTGGAGGCGGACATCGGACTATGGCTACACCTTC
CDR3 protein: CAWRRTSDYGYTF

V gene: TRBV27
J gene: TRBJ1-2
clone size: NA
D gene: TRBD1
CDR3 DNA: TGTGCCAGCACCCAACGGACAGGTGATGGCTACACCTTC
CDR3 protein: CASTQRTGDGYTF

V gene: TRBV6-5
J gene: TRBJ2-3
clone size: few
D gene: NA
CDR3 DNA: TGTGCCAGCACCCTCTTCCCAGAGACAACGCAGTATTTT
CDR3 protein: CASTLFPETTQYF

V gene: TRBV7-2
J gene: TRBJ2-7
clone size: NA
D gene: TRBD2
CDR3 DNA: TGTGCCAGCAGCTTAGGACTAGCGGGGAGCATCGAGCAGTACTTC
CDR3 protein: CASSLGLAGSIEQYF

V gene: TRBV18
J gene: TRBJ2-5
clone size: NA
D gene: NA
CDR3 DNA: TGTGCCAGCTCACCACCGGGGGGAGAGACCCAGTACTTC
CDR3 protein: CASSPPGGETQYF

V gene: TRBV5-6
J gene: TRBJ1-1
clone size: NA
D gene: NA
CDR3 DNA: TGTGCCAGCAGCTGGTGGGAGGGCCAAGCTTTCTTT
CDR3 protein: CASSWWEGQAFF

V gene: TRBV7-2
J gene: TRBJ2-7
clone size: NA
D gene: TRBD2
CDR3 DNA: TGTGCCAGCAGCCCCCGACTAGCGGGTGGCTCCTACGAGCAGTACTTC
CDR3 protein: CASSPRLAGGSYEQYF

V gene: TRBV7-2
J gene: TRBJ2-7
clone size: NA
D gene: TRBD2
CDR3 DNA: TGTGCCAGCAGCTTAGGGGGACTAGCGGGAGCGTACGAGCAGTACTTC
CDR3 protein: CASSLGGLAGAYEQYF

V gene: TRBV6-5
J gene: TRBJ1-4
clone size: NA
D gene: NA
CDR3 DNA: TGTGCCAGCAGTTACACACTAAATGAAAAACTGTTTTTT
CDR3 protein: CASSYTLNEKLFF

V gene: TRBV6-5
J gene: TRBJ2-1
clone size: NA
D gene: NA
CDR3 DNA: TGTGCCAGCAGCCACAGGGTGTCCTACAATGAGCAGTTCTTC
CDR3 protein: CASSHRVSYNEQFF

V gene: TRBV4-1
J gene: TRBJ2-2
clone size: few
D gene: TRBD1
CDR3 DNA: TGCGCCAGCAGCCAAGTTGGTCGCAGGGGGACCGGGGAGCTGTTTTTT
CDR3 protein: CASSQVGRRGTGELFF

V gene: TRBV6-5
J gene: TRBJ1-1
clone size: NA
D gene: TRBD1
CDR3 DNA: TGTGCCAGCAGACCCGGGACAGGGTTGGGTGAAGCTTTCTTT
CDR3 protein: CASRPGTGLGEAFF

V gene: TRBV6-1
J gene: TRBJ2-7
clone size: NA
D gene: NA
CDR3 DNA: TGTGCCAGCAGTGAATCCCGGTACGAGCAGTACTTC
CDR3 protein: CASSESRYEQYF

V gene: TRBV27
J gene: TRBJ1-1
clone size: NA
D gene: NA
CDR3 DNA: TGTGCCAGCAGTTTATCCGGGGTGGGCACTGAAGCTTTCTTT
CDR3 protein: CASSLSGVGTEAFF

V gene: TRBV29-1
J gene: TRBJ2-5
clone size: NA
D gene: NA
CDR3 DNA: TGCAGCGTTGAAGCGTCGGGACAAGCCAAGACCCAGTACTTC
CDR3 protein: CSVEASGQAKTQYF

V gene: TRBV7-6
J gene: TRBJ1-5
clone size: once
D gene: TRBD1
CDR3 DNA: TGTGCCAGCAGCTTAGGGACAGGCCGCCAGCATTTT
CDR3 protein: CASSLGTGRQHF

V gene: TRBV7-9
J gene: TRBJ2-7
clone size: NA
D gene: NA
CDR3 DNA: TGTGCCAGCAGCCCCGGGTACGAGCAGTACTTC
CDR3 protein: CASSPGYEQYF

V gene: TRBV5-1
J gene: TRBJ2-7
clone size: NA
D gene: TRBD1
CDR3 DNA: TGCGCCAGCAGCTTAACAGGGGATGCCTACGAGCAGTACTTC
CDR3 protein: CASSLTGDAYEQYF

V gene: TRBV6-4
J gene: TRBJ2-3
clone size: NA
D gene: TRBD1
CDR3 DNA: TGTGCCAGCAGTGTGGACAGGGATCCAGATACGCAGTATTTT
CDR3 protein: CASSVDRDPDTQYF

V gene: TRBV28
J gene: TRBJ1-5
clone size: NA
D gene: NA
CDR3 DNA: TGTGCCGGCAGCCCGGCGGGGAGACCCAATCAGCCCCAGCATTTT
CDR3 protein: CAGSPAGRPNQPQHF

V gene: TRBV19
J gene: TRBJ1-1
clone size: NA
D gene: TRBD1
CDR3 DNA: TGTGCCAGTAGTCCCCAAGGGGGCTACACTGAAGCTTTCTTT
CDR3 protein: CASSPQGGYTEAFF

V gene: TRBV5-4
J gene: TRBJ1-2
clone size: NA
D gene: NA
CDR3 DNA: TGTGCCAGCAGCTACGACAGAGATACCAACTATGGCTACACCTTC
CDR3 protein: CASSYDRDTNYGYTF

V gene: TRBV10-1
J gene: TRBJ2-5
clone size: NA
D gene: NA
CDR3 DNA: TGCGCCAGCAGTGAGTCGACTGAGACCCAGTACTTC
CDR3 protein: CASSESTETQYF

V gene: TRBV7-9
J gene: TRBJ2-7
clone size: once
D gene: TRBD2
CDR3 DNA: TGTGCCAGCAGCTCGGGAGTCGGGGGGAGGTACGAGCAGTACTTC
CDR3 protein: CASSSGVGGRYEQYF

V gene: TRBV27
J gene: TRBJ1-4
clone size: few
D gene: TRBD1
CDR3 DNA: TGTGCCAGCAGTCCAGCGACAGGGGGAATTAATGAAAAACTGTTTTTT
CDR3 protein: CASSPATGGINEKLFF

V gene: TRBV7-2
J gene: TRBJ1-1
clone size: NA
D gene: TRBD1
CDR3 DNA: TGTGCCAGCAGCCCAAGGGACAGTGGGGCTTTCTTT
CDR3 protein: CASSPRDSGAFF

V gene: TRBV6-6
J gene: TRBJ1-4
clone size: NA
D gene: NA
CDR3 DNA: TGTGCCAGCAGCCGAGACTCCTCAACTAATGAAAAACTGTTTTTT
CDR3 protein: CASSRDSSTNEKLFF

V gene: TRBV5-4
J gene: TRBJ2-5
clone size: NA
D gene: TRBD1
CDR3 DNA: TGTGCCAGCAGCTTGGCGGACAGGGGCCCGGTGACCCAGTACTTC
CDR3 protein: CASSLADRGPVTQYF

V gene: TRBV9
J gene: TRBJ1-5
clone size: NA
D gene: NA
CDR3 DNA: TGTGCCAGCAGCGTCTGGGAGAGCAATCAGCCCCAGCATTTT
CDR3 protein: CASSVWESNQPQHF

V gene: TRBV20-1
J gene: TRBJ1-2
clone size: NA
D gene: NA
CDR3 DNA: TGCAGTGCCCCGGGGGGATGGGGCTACACCTTC
CDR3 protein: CSAPGGWGYTF

V gene: TRBV19
J gene: TRBJ1-4
clone size: few
D gene: NA
CDR3 DNA: TGTGCCAGTAGTCTGGCAAATGAAAAACTGTTTTTT
CDR3 protein: CASSLANEKLFF

V gene: TRBV30
J gene: TRBJ1-4
clone size: NA
D gene: NA
CDR3 DNA: TGTGCCTGGAGTGTACCAGGCAATAATGAAAAACTGTTTTTT
CDR3 protein: CAWSVPGNNEKLFF

V gene: TRBV6-4
J gene: TRBJ1-5
clone size: many
D gene: NA
CDR3 DNA: TGTGCCAGCAGTGACGAGGGGGGCAATCAGCCCCAGCATTTT
CDR3 protein: CASSDEGGNQPQHF

V gene: TRBV28
J gene: TRBJ2-5
clone size: NA
D gene: TRBD2
CDR3 DNA: TGTGCCAGCAGTTCCCCGGGACTAGTCCAAGAGACCCAGTACTTC
CDR3 protein: CASSSPGLVQETQYF

V gene: TRBV5-1
J gene: TRBJ2-3
clone size: NA
D gene: NA
CDR3 DNA: TGCGCCAGCACTAGCGAGAATTTCGGTACGCAGTATTTT
CDR3 protein: CASTSENFGTQYF

V gene: TRBV5-1
J gene: TRBJ2-2
clone size: NA
D gene: NA
CDR3 DNA: TGCGCCAGCAGCTTGGCGGGAGAGAGCACCGGGGAGCTGTTTTTT
CDR3 protein: CASSLAGESTGELFF

V gene: TRBV5-4
J gene: TRBJ2-1
clone size: NA
D gene: NA
CDR3 DNA: TGTGCCAGCAGCTTGGACGGTGTTGAGCAGTTCTTC
CDR3 protein: CASSLDGVEQFF

V gene: TRBV2
J gene: TRBJ2-3
clone size: NA
D gene: TRBD2
CDR3 DNA: TGTGCCAGCAGTTTCCTGGCGGGAGAGAGCACAGATACGCAGTATTTT
CDR3 protein: CASSFLAGESTDTQYF

V gene: TRBV2
J gene: TRBJ2-7
clone size: NA
D gene: NA
CDR3 DNA: TGTGCCAGCAGTGCGGAGGACAGCTACGAGCAGTACTTC
CDR3 protein: CASSAEDSYEQYF

V gene: TRBV7-2
J gene: TRBJ2-7
clone size: NA
D gene: TRBD2
CDR3 DNA: TGTGCCAGCAGGGGGGGTGGGCTAGCGGGAGGATCATCTTACGAGCAGTACTTC
CDR3 protein: CASRGGGLAGGSSYEQYF

V gene: TRBV19
J gene: TRBJ1-5
clone size: NA
D gene: NA
CDR3 DNA: TGTGCCAGTAGTATTTCAGTTCAGCCCCAGCATTTT
CDR3 protein: CASSISVQPQHF

V gene: TRBV4-1
J gene: TRBJ2-3
clone size: NA
D gene: TRBD1
CDR3 DNA: TGCGCCAGCAGCCAGGAGACAGGGGCCCCCCTCACAGATACGCAGTATTTT
CDR3 protein: CASSQETGAPLTDTQYF

V gene: TRBV7-3
J gene: TRBJ2-7
clone size: once
D gene: NA
CDR3 DNA: TGTGCCAGCAGCTCGACAGGCTCCCGCTACGAGCAGTACTTC
CDR3 protein: CASSSTGSRYEQYF

V gene: TRBV6-5
J gene: TRBJ2-7
clone size: NA
D gene: NA
CDR3 DNA: TGTGCCAGCAAATCGACTAGGTACGAGCAGTACTTC
CDR3 protein: CASKSTRYEQYF

V gene: TRBV30
J gene: TRBJ2-5
clone size: few
D gene: TRBD2
CDR3 DNA: TGTGCCTGGAGTGTACGGACTAGCGGGAGAGAGACCCAGTACTTC
CDR3 protein: CAWSVRTSGRETQYF

V gene: TRBV4-1
J gene: TRBJ2-2
clone size: NA
D gene: TRBD2
CDR3 DNA: TGCGCCAGCAGCCAAGACACTAGCGGGAGATACACCGGGGAGCTGTTTTTT
CDR3 protein: CASSQDTSGRYTGELFF

V gene: TRBV10-3
J gene: TRBJ1-5
clone size: NA
D gene: NA
CDR3 DNA: TGTGCCATCAGTGAGCTAGGGGACAATCAGCCCCAGCATTTT
CDR3 protein: CAISELGDNQPQHF

V gene: TRBV30
J gene: TRBJ1-5
clone size: NA
D gene: NA
CDR3 DNA: TGTGCCTGGAGTCCCTTCTGGGCGTTCAAGGATCAGCCCCAGCATTTT
CDR3 protein: CAWSPFWAFKDQPQHF

V gene: TRBV7-2
J gene: TRBJ1-6
clone size: once
D gene: NA
CDR3 DNA: TGTGCCAGCAGCTTTCCGACAGACTATAATTCACCCCTCCACTTT
CDR3 protein: CASSFPTDYNSPLHF

V gene: TRBV25-1
J gene: TRBJ2-7
clone size: NA
D gene: TRBD2
CDR3 DNA: TGTGCCAGCAGTGTACTAGCGGGACTTTACGAGCAGTACTTC
CDR3 protein: CASSVLAGLYEQYF

V gene: TRBV12-5
J gene: TRBJ2-7
clone size: NA
D gene: TRBD1
CDR3 DNA: TGTGCTACTGGGACAGGGTTCGAGCAGTACTTC
CDR3 protein: CATGTGFEQYF